The rows below give T cell receptor beta chains drawn from one sample of a study of cytomegalovirus exposure and HLA in healthy donors. The data were produced by immunoSEQ multiplex PCR, yet TCRdb's version contains in-frame clones alone and is incomplete. The table shows some 150,000 clones, with around 74% occurring only once. What was sequenced was PBMCs. The receptors originated from a female donor in good health and CMV-seronegative. Both conserved end residues are part of each CDR3. Fields, in order: V gene, clone size, J gene, D gene, CDR3 protein, CDR3 DNA. A D gene is named only where the DNA matches it firmly. Clone size is not always given. Where it is, it says once, few, many or a class for expanded clones.

TRBV7-8	-	TRBJ1-5	-	CASSLNYRPYSNQPQHF	TGTGCCAGCAGCTTAAATTACAGGCCGTATAGCAATCAGCCCCAGCATTTT
TRBV7-2	-	TRBJ1-6	TRBD1	CASSFDRDSPLHF	TGTGCCAGCAGCTTTGACAGGGACTCACCCCTCCACTTT
TRBV5-1	-	TRBJ1-1	TRBD1	CASSAGQAPEAFF	TGCGCCAGCAGCGCGGGACAGGCCCCTGAAGCTTTCTTT
TRBV6-5	-	TRBJ2-1	TRBD2	CASSSMSSGLVGEQFF	TGTGCCAGCAGTTCCATGAGCTCCGGACTAGTTGGTGAGCAGTTCTTC
TRBV4-1	-	TRBJ2-1	TRBD1	CASSKGQGTNEQFF	TGCGCCAGCAGCAAGGGACAGGGGACAAATGAGCAGTTCTTC
TRBV19	-	TRBJ1-5	TRBD1	CASSPTGPVISNQPQHF	TGTGCCAGTAGCCCGACAGGGCCGGTGATTAGCAATCAGCCCCAGCATTTT
TRBV5-1	-	TRBJ2-3	TRBD2	CASSSLLAGGTDTQYF	TGCGCCAGCAGCTCGTTACTAGCGGGGGGGACAGATACGCAGTATTTT
TRBV19	-	TRBJ2-1	TRBD1	CATLGQGIYNEQFF	TGTGCCACCTTGGGACAGGGGATTTACAATGAGCAGTTCTTC
TRBV29-1	few	TRBJ2-7	-	CSVAGVGPGPISYEQYF	TGCAGCGTTGCGGGGGTAGGACCAGGCCCCATATCCTACGAGCAGTACTTC
TRBV5-6	-	TRBJ1-2	-	CASSQRHRADGNYGYTF	TGTGCCAGCAGCCAGCGACACAGGGCCGATGGGAACTATGGCTACACCTTC
TRBV27	few	TRBJ2-1	TRBD2	CASSFGLAGVHNEQFF	TGTGCCAGCAGTTTTGGTCTAGCGGGAGTCCACAATGAGCAGTTCTTC
TRBV18	-	TRBJ2-7	TRBD1	CASSPNLPDRGSYEQYF	TGTGCCAGCTCACCTAACTTACCGGACAGGGGTTCCTACGAGCAGTACTTC
TRBV19	-	TRBJ2-1	-	CASRAGYNEQFF	TGTGCCAGTCGGGCGGGATACAATGAGCAGTTCTTC
TRBV5-1	-	TRBJ2-7	-	CASSSTAGTQTHEQYF	TGCGCCAGCAGCTCGACTGCCGGGACTCAGACCCACGAGCAGTACTTC
TRBV19	-	TRBJ1-3	TRBD1	CASSVSLGTAGNTIYF	TGTGCCAGTAGTGTTTCTCTTGGGACAGCTGGAAACACCATATATTTT
TRBV27	-	TRBJ2-5	TRBD1	CASRKDRGREAQYF	TGTGCCAGCAGAAAAGACAGGGGACGAGAGGCCCAGTACTTC
TRBV7-7	-	TRBJ2-7	TRBD2	CASSLSLASGSYEQYF	TGTGCTAGCAGCTTAAGTTTGGCTAGCGGGTCCTACGAGCAGTACTTC
TRBV25-1	-	TRBJ2-7	TRBD2	CASSENLASGTYYEQYF	TGTGCCAGCAGTGAAAACCTGGCTAGCGGGACTTACTACGAGCAGTACTTC
TRBV6-1	-	TRBJ2-5	-	CASSEYQETQYF	TGTGCCAGCAGTGAATATCAAGAGACCCAGTACTTC
TRBV5-4	-	TRBJ1-6	TRBD1	CASSSKRTGVGDNSPLHF	TGTGCCAGCAGCTCGAAAAGAACAGGGGTCGGGGATAATTCACCCCTCCACTTT